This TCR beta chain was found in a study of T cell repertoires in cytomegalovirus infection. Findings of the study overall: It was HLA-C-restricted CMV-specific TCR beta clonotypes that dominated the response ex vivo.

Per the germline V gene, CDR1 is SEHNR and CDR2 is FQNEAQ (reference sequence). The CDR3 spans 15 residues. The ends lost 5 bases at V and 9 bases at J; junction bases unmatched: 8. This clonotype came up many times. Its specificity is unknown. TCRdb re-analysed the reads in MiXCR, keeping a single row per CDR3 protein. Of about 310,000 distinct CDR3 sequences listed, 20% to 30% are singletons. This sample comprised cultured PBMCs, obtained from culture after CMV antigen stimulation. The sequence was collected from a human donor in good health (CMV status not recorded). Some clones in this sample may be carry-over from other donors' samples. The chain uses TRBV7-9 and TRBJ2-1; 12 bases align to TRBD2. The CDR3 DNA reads TGTGCCAGCAGCGCGATGACTAGCGGGAGTAGTGAGCAGTTCTTC. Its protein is CASSAMTSGSSEQFF.